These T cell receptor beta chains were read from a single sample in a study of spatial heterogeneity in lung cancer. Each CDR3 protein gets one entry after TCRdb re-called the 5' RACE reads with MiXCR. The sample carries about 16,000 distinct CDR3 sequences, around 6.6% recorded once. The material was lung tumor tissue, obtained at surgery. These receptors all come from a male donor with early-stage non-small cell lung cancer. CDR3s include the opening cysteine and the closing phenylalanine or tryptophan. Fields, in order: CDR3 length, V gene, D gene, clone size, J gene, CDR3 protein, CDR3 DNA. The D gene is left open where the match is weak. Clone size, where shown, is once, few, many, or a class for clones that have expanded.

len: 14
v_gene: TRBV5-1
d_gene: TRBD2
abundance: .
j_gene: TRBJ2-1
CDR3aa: CASRAGETYNEQFF
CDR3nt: TGCGCCAGCAGGGCGGGGGAAACCTACAATGAGCAGTTCTTC

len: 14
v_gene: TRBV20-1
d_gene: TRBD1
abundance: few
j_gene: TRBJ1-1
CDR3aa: CSARPGTGVTEAFF
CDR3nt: TGCAGTGCTCGTCCCGGGACAGGGGTTACTGAAGCTTTCTTT

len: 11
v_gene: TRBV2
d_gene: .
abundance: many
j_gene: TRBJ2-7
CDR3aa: CASSPRSEQYF
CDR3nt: TGTGCCAGCAGCCCTAGGTCCGAGCAGTACTTC

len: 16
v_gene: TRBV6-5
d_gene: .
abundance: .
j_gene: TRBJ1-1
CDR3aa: CASSYRLTARGTEAFF
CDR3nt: TGTGCCAGCAGTTACCGGTTAACAGCTCGTGGCACTGAAGCTTTCTTT

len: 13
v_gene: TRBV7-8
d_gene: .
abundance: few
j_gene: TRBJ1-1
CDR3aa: CASSLPTSTEAFF
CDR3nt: TGTGCCAGCAGCTTACCCACCAGCACTGAAGCTTTCTTT

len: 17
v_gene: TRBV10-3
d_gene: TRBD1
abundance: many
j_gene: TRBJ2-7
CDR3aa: CAISVLNRGRESYEQYF
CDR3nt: TGTGCCATCAGTGTGTTGAACAGGGGAAGGGAATCCTACGAGCAGTACTTC

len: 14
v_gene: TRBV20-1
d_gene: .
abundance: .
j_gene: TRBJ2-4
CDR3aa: CSVLSWGAKNIQYF
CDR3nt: TGCAGTGTCCTCTCGTGGGGGGCCAAAAACATTCAGTACTTC

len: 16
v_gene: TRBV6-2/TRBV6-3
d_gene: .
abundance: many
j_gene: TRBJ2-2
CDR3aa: CASSSRGLMNTGELFF
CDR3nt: TGTGCCAGCAGTTCGAGGGGACTCATGAACACCGGGGAGCTGTTTTTT

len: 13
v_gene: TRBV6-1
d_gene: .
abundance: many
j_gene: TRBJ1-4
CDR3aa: CASAASWREKLFF
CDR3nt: TGTGCCAGCGCGGCATCGTGGCGGGAAAAACTGTTTTTT

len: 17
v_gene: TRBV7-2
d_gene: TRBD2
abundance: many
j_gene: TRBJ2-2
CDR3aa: CASSKVSGRATTGELFF
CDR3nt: TGTGCCAGCAGCAAAGTTAGCGGGAGGGCGACCACCGGGGAGCTGTTTTTT

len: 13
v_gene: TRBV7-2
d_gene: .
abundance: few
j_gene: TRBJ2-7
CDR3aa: CASSFRGPYEQYF
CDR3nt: TGTGCCAGCAGCTTTCGGGGGCCCTACGAGCAGTACTTC

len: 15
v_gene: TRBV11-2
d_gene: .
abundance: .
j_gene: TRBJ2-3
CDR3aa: CASSLLMSSTDTQYF
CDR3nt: TGTGCCAGCAGCTTATTAATGTCTAGCACAGATACGCAGTATTTT

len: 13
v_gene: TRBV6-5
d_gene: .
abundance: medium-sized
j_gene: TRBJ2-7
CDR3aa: CASSYGGSGEQYF
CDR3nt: TGTGCCAGCAGTTACGGAGGGTCGGGCGAGCAGTACTTC

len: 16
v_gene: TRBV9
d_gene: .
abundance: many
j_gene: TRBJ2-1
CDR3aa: CASSPIWQGAYNEQFF
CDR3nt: TGTGCCAGCAGCCCTATTTGGCAGGGTGCCTACAATGAGCAGTTCTTC

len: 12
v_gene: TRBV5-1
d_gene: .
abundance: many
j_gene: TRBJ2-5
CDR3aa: CASKVSQETQYF
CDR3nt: TGCGCCAGCAAAGTTTCCCAAGAGACCCAGTACTTC

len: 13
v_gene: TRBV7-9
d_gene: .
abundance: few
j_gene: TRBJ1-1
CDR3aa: CASRLEANTEAFF
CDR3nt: TGTGCCAGCAGATTGGAGGCGAACACTGAAGCTTTCTTT

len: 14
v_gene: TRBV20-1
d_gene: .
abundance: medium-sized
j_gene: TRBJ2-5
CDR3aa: CSARGRLNQETQYF
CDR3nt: TGCAGTGCTAGAGGGCGGCTCAACCAAGAGACCCAGTACTTC

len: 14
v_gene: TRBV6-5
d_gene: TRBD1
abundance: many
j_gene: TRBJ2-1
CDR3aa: CASSKTGYPNEQFF
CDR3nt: TGTGCCAGCAGTAAGACAGGGTACCCCAATGAGCAGTTCTTC

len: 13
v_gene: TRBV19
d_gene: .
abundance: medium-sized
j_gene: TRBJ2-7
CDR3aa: CASSFALSREQYF
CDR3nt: TGTGCCAGTAGTTTTGCCCTCTCTCGCGAGCAGTACTTC

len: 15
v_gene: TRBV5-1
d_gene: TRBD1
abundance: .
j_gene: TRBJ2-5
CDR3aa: CASSYATGAKETQYF
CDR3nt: TGCGCCAGCAGCTATGCGACAGGGGCAAAAGAGACCCAGTACTTC

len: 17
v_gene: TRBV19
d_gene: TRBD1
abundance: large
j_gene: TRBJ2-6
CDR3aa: CASMRGQGPSGANVLTF
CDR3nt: TGTGCCAGTATGAGGGGACAGGGGCCCTCTGGGGCCAACGTCCTGACTTTC

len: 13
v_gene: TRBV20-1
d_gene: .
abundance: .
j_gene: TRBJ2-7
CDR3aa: CSARGDGYYEQYF
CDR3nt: TGCAGTGCTAGAGGGGACGGTTACTACGAGCAGTACTTC

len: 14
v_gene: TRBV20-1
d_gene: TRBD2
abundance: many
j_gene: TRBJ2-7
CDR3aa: CSAWTSGSLYEQYF
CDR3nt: TGCAGTGCTTGGACTAGCGGGAGTTTGTACGAGCAGTACTTC

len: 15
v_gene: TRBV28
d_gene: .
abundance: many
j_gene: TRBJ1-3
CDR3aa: CASSFRGVNGNTIYF
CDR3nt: TGTGCCAGCAGTTTCAGAGGGGTGAATGGAAACACCATATATTTT

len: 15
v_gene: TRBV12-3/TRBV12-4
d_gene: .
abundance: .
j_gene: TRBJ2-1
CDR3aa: CASSFAGLTYNEQFF
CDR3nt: TGTGCCAGCAGTTTTGCAGGGTTAACCTACAATGAGCAGTTCTTC

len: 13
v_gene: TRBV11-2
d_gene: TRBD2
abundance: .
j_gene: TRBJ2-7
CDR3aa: CASSTLSGREQYF
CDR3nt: TGTGCCAGCAGCACCCTTAGCGGGCGCGAGCAGTACTTC

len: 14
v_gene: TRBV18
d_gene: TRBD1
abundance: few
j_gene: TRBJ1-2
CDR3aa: CASSPRQGAYGYTF
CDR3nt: TGTGCCAGCTCACCTAGACAGGGTGCCTATGGCTACACCTTC

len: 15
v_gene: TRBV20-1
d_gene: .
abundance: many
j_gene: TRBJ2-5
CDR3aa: CSASKGHPYQETQYF
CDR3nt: TGCAGTGCTAGTAAGGGACATCCCTACCAAGAGACCCAGTACTTC

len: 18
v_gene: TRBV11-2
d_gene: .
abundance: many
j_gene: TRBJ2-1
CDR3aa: CASSLNSGGQIFYNEQFF
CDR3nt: TGTGCCAGCAGCTTAAACTCGGGGGGCCAAATCTTCTACAATGAGCAGTTCTTC

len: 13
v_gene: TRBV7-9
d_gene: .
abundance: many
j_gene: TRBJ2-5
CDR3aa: CASSLVNQETQYF
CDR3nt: TGTGCCAGCAGCTTAGTAAACCAAGAGACCCAGTACTTC

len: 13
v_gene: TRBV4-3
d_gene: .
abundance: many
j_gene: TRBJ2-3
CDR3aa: CASSQDMVGTQYF
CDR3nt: TGCGCCAGCAGCCAAGATATGGTGGGTACGCAGTATTTT

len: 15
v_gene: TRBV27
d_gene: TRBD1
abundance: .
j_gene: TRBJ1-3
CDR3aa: CASSSGTAFGNTIYF
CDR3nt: TGTGCCAGCAGCTCCGGGACAGCTTTTGGAAACACCATATATTTT

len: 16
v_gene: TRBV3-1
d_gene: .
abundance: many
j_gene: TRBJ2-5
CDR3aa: CASSLGLGGVGETQYF
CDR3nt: TGTGCCAGCAGCCTGGGGCTGGGCGGAGTCGGGGAGACCCAGTACTTC

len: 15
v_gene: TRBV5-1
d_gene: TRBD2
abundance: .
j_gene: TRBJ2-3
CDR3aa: CASSSLAGGTDTQYF
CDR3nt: TGCGCCAGCAGCTCCCTAGCGGGGGGCACAGATACGCAGTATTTT

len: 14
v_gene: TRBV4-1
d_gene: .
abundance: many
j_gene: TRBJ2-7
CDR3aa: CASSQDVWGTMSYF
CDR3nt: TGCGCCAGCAGCCAAGATGTCTGGGGGACCATGAGCTACTTC